What follows describes a single TCR beta chain. This sample is drawn from a study of blood T cell repertoires in COVID-19. TCRdb's copy holds only in-frame clones and misses some; the assay was immunoSEQ multiplex PCR. The profile shows around 400,000 clones, around 83% of them singletons. Cohort 3 recovered donors had two negative PCRs, clearance, or symptom resolution. The sequence came from a woman aged 45-65 years who had recovered from COVID-19. The sample comprised PBMCs or T cells enriched from blood (not recorded which).

CDR3 region: CASSEGGGRLNYGYTF. CDR3 coding DNA: TGTGCCAGCAGTGAGGGTGGAGGGAGACTCAACTATGGCTACACCTTC. The V gene is TRBV2, the J gene TRBJ1-2; no definite D call. CDR3 size: 16 residues. Trimming removed 3 bases from V and 2 bases from J, with 16 bases in between. From germline, CDR1 is SNHLY and CDR2 FYNNEI.